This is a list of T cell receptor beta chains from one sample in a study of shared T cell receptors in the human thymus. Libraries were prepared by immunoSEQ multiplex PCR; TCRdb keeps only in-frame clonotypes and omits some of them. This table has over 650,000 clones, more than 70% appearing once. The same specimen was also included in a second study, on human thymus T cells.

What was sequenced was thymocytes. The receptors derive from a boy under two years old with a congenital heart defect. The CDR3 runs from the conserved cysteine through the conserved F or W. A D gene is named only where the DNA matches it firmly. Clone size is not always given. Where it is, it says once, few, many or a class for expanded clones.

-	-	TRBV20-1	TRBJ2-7	CSAPGSEQYF	TGCAGTGCACCCGGGAGCGAGCAGTACTTC
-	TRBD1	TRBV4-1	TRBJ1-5	CASSQETGKQPQHF	TGCGCCAGCAGCCAAGAGACAGGGAAACAGCCCCAGCATTTT
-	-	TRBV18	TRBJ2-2	CASTRGGENTGELFF	TGTGCCAGCACCCGGGGAGGAGAGAACACCGGGGAGCTGTTTTTT
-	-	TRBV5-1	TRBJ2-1	CASSFDRRSFNEQFF	TGCGCCAGCAGCTTTGACAGGCGGAGCTTTAATGAGCAGTTCTTC
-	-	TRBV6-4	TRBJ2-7	CASSDSLGNEQYF	TGTGCCAGCAGTGACTCGCTTGGCAACGAGCAGTACTTC
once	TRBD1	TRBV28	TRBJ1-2	CASRPGTENYGYTF	TGTGCCAGCAGACCCGGGACAGAAAATTATGGCTACACCTTC
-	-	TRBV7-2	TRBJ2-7	CASSLGGDSSYEQYF	TGTGCCAGCAGCTTAGGCGGCGATAGCTCCTACGAGCAGTACTTC
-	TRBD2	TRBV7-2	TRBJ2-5	CASSLAGGQETQYF	TGTGCCAGCAGCTTAGCGGGGGGGCAAGAGACCCAGTACTTC
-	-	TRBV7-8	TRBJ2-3	CASSASGTQLLGDTQYF	TGTGCCAGCAGCGCCTCCGGGACTCAACTTCTTGGAGATACGCAGTATTTT
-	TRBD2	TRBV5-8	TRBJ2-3	CASSLDEKRETADTQYF	TGTGCCAGCAGCTTGGACGAAAAGCGGGAAACGGCAGATACGCAGTATTTT
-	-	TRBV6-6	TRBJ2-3	CASSYVGPTDTQYF	TGTGCCAGCAGTTATGTGGGCCCCACAGATACGCAGTATTTT
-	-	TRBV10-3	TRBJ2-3	CAISESRSGPSTDTQYF	TGTGCCATCAGTGAGTCGAGGAGCGGCCCCAGCACAGATACGCAGTATTTT
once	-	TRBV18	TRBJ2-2	CASSQKPGTLNTGELFF	TGTGCCAGCTCACAAAAACCCGGGACTTTAAACACCGGGGAGCTGTTTTTT
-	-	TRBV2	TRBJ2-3	CASSTAQRKKGTDTQYF	TGTGCCAGCAGTACAGCTCAGCGGAAAAAGGGCACAGATACGCAGTATTTT
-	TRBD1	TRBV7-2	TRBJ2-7	CASSLIPDREVSRYF	TGTGCCAGCAGCTTAATACCGGACAGGGAAGTTAGTCGTTACTTC
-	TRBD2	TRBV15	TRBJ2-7	CATTRRDYPYEQYF	TGTGCCACAACACGCCGGGACTACCCCTACGAGCAGTACTTC
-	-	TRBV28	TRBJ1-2	CASSFPDGYTF	TGTGCCAGCAGTTTTCCAGATGGCTACACCTTC
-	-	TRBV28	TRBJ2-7	CASSLGRGKALKYEQYF	TGTGCCAGCAGTTTAGGGCGGGGAAAAGCCCTTAAATACGAGCAGTACTTC
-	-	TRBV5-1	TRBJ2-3	CALEVGEPPTDTQYF	TGCGCCCTCGAGGTCGGGGAGCCCCCCACAGATACGCAGTATTTT
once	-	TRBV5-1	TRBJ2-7	CASSLARGQGETYEQYF	TGCGCCAGCAGCTTGGCCCGGGGGCAGGGGGAAACCTACGAGCAGTACTTC
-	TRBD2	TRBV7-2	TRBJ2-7	CASSLAGLAQHSYEQYF	TGTGCCAGCAGCTTAGCGGGACTAGCTCAACACTCCTACGAGCAGTACTTC
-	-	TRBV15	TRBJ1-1	CATSRVLPGEDTEAFF	TGTGCCACCAGCAGAGTCCTTCCGGGGGAGGACACTGAAGCTTTCTTT
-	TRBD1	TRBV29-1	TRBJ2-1	CSVGSRDRVEIGYNEQFF	TGCAGCGTGGGGTCCCGGGACAGGGTAGAAATTGGCTACAATGAGCAGTTCTTC
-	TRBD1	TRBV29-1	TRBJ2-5	CSVARGRTETQYF	TGCAGCGTAGCCAGGGGGCGAACTGAGACCCAGTACTTC
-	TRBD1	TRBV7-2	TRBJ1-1	CASSPRQGPYSNTEAFF	TGTGCCAGCAGCCCACGACAGGGGCCCTATTCGAACACTGAAGCTTTCTTT
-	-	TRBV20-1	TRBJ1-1	CSAEPNTEAFF	TGCAGTGCTGAGCCGAACACTGAAGCTTTCTTT
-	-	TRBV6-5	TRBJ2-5	CASRSQGHQETQYF	TGTGCCAGCCGCTCTCAGGGGCATCAAGAGACCCAGTACTTC
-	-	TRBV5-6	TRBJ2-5	CASSLARGETQYF	TGTGCCAGCAGCTTGGCAAGGGGGGAGACCCAGTACTTC
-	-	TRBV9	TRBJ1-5	CASSAGGNQPQHF	TGTGCCAGCAGCGCGGGGGGGAATCAGCCCCAGCATTTT
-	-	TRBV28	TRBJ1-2	CASSFQANYGYTF	TGTGCCAGCAGTTTTCAGGCTAACTATGGCTACACCTTC
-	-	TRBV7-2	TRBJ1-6	CASSLDSPVYSPLHF	TGTGCCAGCAGCTTAGATAGCCCCGTATATTCACCCCTCCACTTT
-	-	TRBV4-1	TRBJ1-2	CASSQAPGTLYGYTF	TGCGCCAGCAGCCAAGCACCAGGGACACTCTATGGCTACACCTTC
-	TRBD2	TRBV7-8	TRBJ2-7	CASSLAPSGYEQYF	TGTGCCAGCAGCTTAGCGCCTAGCGGCTACGAGCAGTACTTC